The T cell receptor (beta chain) described here comes from a study of beta chain features in type 1 diabetes. Study-wide context: Investigators examined under 140 million sorted cells across all samples.

Broader study findings: Type 1 diabetes patients showed fewer insertions and more deletions at VDJ junctions. Researchers reported that naive, central memory and Treg TCRB repertoires appeared more similar in patients than in healthy donors. HLA influence on TCRB rearrangement stayed unresolved here.

Sequenced material consisted of expressed TCRB transcripts (all of the isolated RNA was reverse transcribed). Measured with immunoSEQ multiplex PCR; TCRdb has only the in-frame clones, and not every one. The sample gives more than 350,000 clones, approximately 10% of which show up once; about 0.045% is in the top ten. About this clone: Its specificity is not known.

Germline V lookup: CDR1 SQVTM, CDR2 ANQGSEA. Deletions cut 8 bases from V and 8 bases from J, with 12 bases between. The CDR3 contains 10 residues. Sequences were obtained from naive CD4+ T cells from blood. The receptor comes from a woman younger than 30 in good health. The chain recombines TRBV29-1 with TRBJ1-2; no definite D call. The CDR3 sequence is CSSFAAGYTF. The CDR3 DNA is TGCAGCTCATTTGCCGCAGGCTACACCTTC. The full variable domain, completed using reference TRBV29-1 and TRBJ1-2, is SAVISQKPSRDICQRGTSLTIQCQVDSQVTMMFWYRQQPGQSLTLIATANQGSEATYESGFVIDKFPISRPNLTFSTLTVSNMSPEDSSIYLCSSFAAGYTFGSGTRLTVV.